This passage covers 24 T cell receptor beta chains from one sample sequenced in a study of T-cell reconstitution after alpha-beta-depleted transplantation in children. The authors prepared the TCRbeta library with unique molecular identifiers. TCRdb ran MiXCR on the PCR reads and lists one entry per CDR3 protein. The sample shows 600,000 to 700,000 distinct CDR3 sequences, about an eighth of them seen only once. Sequences were derived from PBMCs, sampled before TCRalphabeta/CD19-depleted stem cell transplant. The receptor set was obtained from a girl aged 2 to 9 with congenital amegakaryocytic thrombocytopenia, due to receive a stem cell transplant.

The rearrangement links TRBV29-1 to TRBJ1-1; D perhaps matches TRBD1 (6 bases). The CDR3 extends over 12 amino acids. Germline V lookup: CDR1 SQVTM, CDR2 ANQGSEA. The V and J ends lost 6 bases and 3 bases respectively, with 11 bases between them. The CDR3 reads CSVGGVDTEAFF. CDR3 nucleotides: TGCAGCGTAGGGGGGGTTGACACTGAAGCTTTCTTT. The full variable domain, completed using reference TRBV29-1 and TRBJ1-1, is SAVISQKPSRDICQRGTSLTIQCQVDSQVTMMFWYRQQPGQSLTLIATANQGSEATYESGFVIDKFPISRPNLTFSTLTVSNMSPEDSSIYLCSVGGVDTEAFFGQGTRLTVV.

The V and J genes are TRBV3-1 and TRBJ1-2; D unclear. CDR3 length: 15 amino acids. Trimming removed 1 base at V and 3 bases at J, with 12 bases between. Per the germline V gene, CDR1 is LGHDT and CDR2 is YNNKEL (reference sequence). The DNA of the CDR3 is TGTGCCAGCAGCCAAGGACTAGGCGGAGACTATGGCTACACCTTC. Its translation is CASSQGLGGDYGYTF.

A remark on this clonotype: This may be a read error: a much more frequent sequence differs by one nucleotide. This chain joins TRBV4-2 and TRBJ2-5; 8 bases match TRBD2. Trimming at V came to 0 bases and at J to 8 bases, leaving 11 bases not matched to a gene. Germline assignment: CDR1 LGHNA and CDR2 YNFKEQ. The CDR3 covers 16 residues. For the CDR3, the DNA is TGTGCCAGCAGCCAAGATGCCAGCGGGAGTTGGGACACCCAGTACTTC. Its translation: CASSQDASGSWDTQYF.

V gene TRBV11-1 combines with J gene TRBJ2-3; 10 bases are a match to TRBD2. Germline lookup yields CDR1 SGHAT and CDR2 FQDESV (reference sequence). Trimming at V came to 5 bases and at J to 2 bases, leaving 19 bases not matched to a gene. CDR3 length: 20 amino acids. This CDR3 reads CASSNTRMLAGEGYTDTQYF. In nucleotides, the CDR3 is TGTGCCAGCAGCAACACCCGAATGCTAGCGGGAGAGGGATACACAGATACGCAGTATTTT.

This clonotype was seen repeatedly, ten times or more. The J gene is TRBJ1-4, the V gene TRBV20-1; possible D gene TRBD1, 6 bases. This CDR3 has 13 residues. Germline lookup yields CDR1 DFQATT and CDR2 SNEGSKA (reference sequence). V gave up 5 bases and J gave up 7 bases, with 14 bases separating them. Here the CDR3 reads CSASKTGAEKLFF. The CDR3 DNA reads TGCAGTGCTTCTAAGACAGGCGCTGAAAAACTGTTTTTT.

This clonotype came up a few times. This rearrangement joins TRBV5-1 to TRBJ2-7; 7 bases agree with TRBD1. Germline loops: CDR1 SGHRS, CDR2 YFSETQ. V was clipped by 2 bases and J by 0 bases; unmatched bases: 5. CDR3 size: 15 residues. The CDR3 DNA follows: TGCGCCAGCAGCTTTATGGGGACAGACTCCTACGAGCAGTACTTC. Amino acid sequence: CASSFMGTDSYEQYF. Variable domain in full (rest from reference TRBV5-1 and TRBJ2-7): KAGVTQTPRYLIKTRGQQVTLSCSPISGHRSVSWYQQTPGQGLQFLFEYFSETQRNKGNFPGRFSGRQFSNSRSEMNVSTLELGDSALYLCASSFMGTDSYEQYFGPGTRLTVT.

The CDR3 reads CASSSDLRGEAFF. The DNA for the CDR3 is TGTGCCAGCAGCTCGGACCTGAGGGGTGAAGCTTTCTTT. The chain is built from TRBV11-2 and TRBJ1-1, with D perhaps TRBD1 (5 bases). V was clipped by 4 bases and J by 7 bases, with 13 bases between them. The CDR3 sequence is 13 residues long. Germline V CDR1 and CDR2: SGHAT, FQNNGV. The whole variable domain, filled in from reference TRBV11-2 and TRBJ1-1, reads EAGVAQSPRYKIIEKRQSVAFWCNPISGHATLYWYQQILGQGPKLLIQFQNNGVVDDSQLPKDRFSAERLKGVDSTLKIQPAKLEDSAVYLCASSSDLRGEAFFGQGTRLTVV.

This clonotype turned up a few times. Written as DNA, the CDR3 is TGCAGTGCTATAGGCCCCCGGCTAGCGGTAAACATTCAGTACTTC. Translation: CSAIGPRLAVNIQYF. V is TRBV20-1 and J is TRBJ2-4; 7 bases align to TRBD2. Germline-derived CDR1 and CDR2 are DFQATT and SNEGSKA (reference sequence). CDR3 length equals 15 residues. V trimming: 4 bases; J trimming: 6 bases; junction bases outside the gene matches: 12.

The sample holds many counts of this clonotype. CDR3 bases: TGCAGTGCTAGAGATCAGAGCTACGAGCAGTACTTC. Translated, it gives CSARDQSYEQYF. The rearrangement uses TRBV20-1 and TRBJ2-7; no definite D call. Germline V CDR1 and CDR2: DFQATT, SNEGSKA (reference sequence). V was cut by 0 bases and J by 3 bases, with 6 bases left in between. CDR3 length: 12 residues.

This clonotype occurred a few times. The chain couples TRBV12-3 or TRBV12-4 to TRBJ2-5; D remains ambiguous. The V gene lost 2 bases and the J gene lost 3 bases, with 10 bases spanning the gap. CDR3 size: 14 residues. DNA of the CDR3: TGTGCCAGCAGTTTAAGTTGGGGAAAAGAGACCCAGTACTTC. Amino acids: CASSLSWGKETQYF.

The CDR3 bases are TGCAGTGCTTCACTAGCGGGAGGGCAAGATACGCAGTATTTT. This encodes CSASLAGGQDTQYF. The rearrangement links TRBV20-1 to TRBJ2-3; 13 positions match TRBD2. Germline CDR1 and CDR2: DFQATT and SNEGSKA (reference sequence). The CDR3 runs 14 residues. V was pared by 5 bases and J by 5 bases, with 4 bases of the junction left unmatched.

This clonotype was observed a few times. The chain combines TRBV9 with TRBJ2-1; D might be TRBD2 (7 bases). The CDR3 extends over 16 amino acids. The V and J ends lost 4 bases and 6 bases respectively, with 20 bases between them. The germline V gene encodes CDR1 SGDLS and CDR2 YYNGEE. The CDR3 reads CASSSRGAGDSNEQFF. DNA of the CDR3: TGTGCCAGCAGCTCCCGGGGGGCGGGAGATAGCAATGAGCAGTTCTTC.

This clonotype occurred many times. V and J are TRBV5-1 and TRBJ2-5; the D call may be TRBD1 or TRBD2 (5 bases each). Per germline, CDR1 SGHRS and CDR2 YFSETQ. The CDR3 is 14 amino acids. Trimming cost V 1 base and J 5 bases, with 12 bases left between them. For the CDR3, the DNA is TGCGCCAGCAGCTTGTCCGGGGACGCTGAGACCCAGTACTTC. This translates into CASSLSGDAETQYF.

This clonotype was counted a few times. The CDR3 reads CAGTGTAENTIYF. In DNA form, the CDR3 reads TGTGCCGGAACCGGGACTGCCGAAAACACCATATATTTT. The chain recombines TRBV12-3 or TRBV12-4 with TRBJ1-3, with D tentatively TRBD1 (5 bases). The V end lost 11 bases, the J end lost 6 bases, and 17 bases lay between the germline ends. There are 13 residues in the CDR3.

The CDR3: CASSLCSRPTLCFSPLHF. In DNA form, the CDR3 reads TGTGCCAGCAGTTTATGTAGTCGGCCAACACTCTGTTTTTCACCCCTCCACTTT. The genes are TRBV12-3 or TRBV12-4 and TRBJ1-6, with unresolved D. Deletions cut 2 bases from V and 9 bases from J, with 23 bases between. The CDR3 totals 18 residues.

In this sample, this clonotype turned up a few times. This chain links TRBV20-1 with TRBJ2-3; D remains unclear. The CDR3 contains 14 residues. With 0 bases removed from V and 1 base from J, the gap between germline ends came to 8 bases. Per germline, CDR1 DFQATT and CDR2 SNEGSKA (reference sequence). The chain's CDR3 is CSAREVQGTDTQYF. The CDR3 nucleotides are TGCAGTGCTAGAGAGGTCCAGGGCACAGATACGCAGTATTTT.

This clonotype was seen repeatedly, ten times or more. CDR3 residues: CSVYREEKLFF. CDR3 coding DNA: TGCAGCGTTTACAGGGAAGAAAAACTGTTTTTT. The rearrangement links TRBV29-1 to TRBJ1-4; a possible D gene is TRBD1 (6 bases). V was trimmed by 5 bases and J by 8 bases, leaving 9 bases between them. The CDR3 spans 11 residues. The germline gives CDR1 SQVTM, CDR2 ANQGSEA.

The chain links TRBV20-1 to TRBJ2-7, with a weak D call TRBD2 (5 bases). CDR1 is DFQATT and CDR2 is SNEGSKA in the germline V gene (reference sequence). V lost 0 bases to trimming and J lost 2 bases, with 11 bases between them. There are 14 residues in the CDR3. CDR3 residues: CSARDIPGTYEQYF. Written as DNA, the CDR3 is TGCAGTGCTAGAGATATTCCGGGAACCTACGAGCAGTACTTC.

This clonotype came up a few times. This rearrangement joins TRBV5-1 to TRBJ2-1, with TRBD2 matching 14 bases. V lost 3 bases to trimming and J lost 9 bases; unmatched junction nucleotides: 8. The CDR3 contains 16 residues. CDR1 SGHRS and CDR2 YFSETQ come from the germline V gene. The CDR3 here is CASSSRGLAGVAEQFF. The CDR3 DNA follows: TGCGCCAGCAGCTCCCGGGGACTAGCGGGAGTTGCTGAGCAGTTCTTC.

This clonotype was recorded a few times. V usage is TRBV20-1 and J usage is TRBJ2-3; D gene unclear. V dropped 6 bases and J dropped 0 bases, with 13 bases sitting between them. CDR1 DFQATT and CDR2 SNEGSKA come from the germline V gene (reference sequence). There are 14 residues in the CDR3. In nucleotides, the CDR3 is TGCAGTGCCCCCGGATACTCTAGCACAGATACGCAGTATTTT. Residues: CSAPGYSSTDTQYF.

The chain combines TRBV7-9 with TRBJ2-1; perhaps D is TRBD1 or TRBD2 (5 bases each). Germline CDR1 and CDR2: SEHNR and FQNEAQ (reference sequence). V was shortened by 1 base and J by 6 bases, with 13 bases between the two germline ends. CDR3 length equals 15 residues. CDR3 amino acids: CASSLGVGTRNEQFF. DNA for the CDR3: TGTGCCAGCAGCTTAGGAGTGGGGACGCGCAATGAGCAGTTCTTC.

As for this clonotype: This may be a read error: a much more frequent sequence differs by one nucleotide. The chain joins TRBV12-3 or TRBV12-4 to TRBJ1-1; D remains unclear. Trimming took off 6 bases at V and 11 bases at J, with 13 bases between the two ends. The CDR3 loop spans 11 amino acids. The CDR3, as DNA: TGTGCCAGCAGCCTAGTCAGAGAGGCTTTCTTT. Translating it yields CASSLVREAFF.

This clonotype was observed a handful of times. The chain joins TRBV28 to TRBJ2-7, with D perhaps TRBD1 (5 bases). V was pared by 3 bases and J by 1 base, with 13 bases between. The CDR3 length is 15 residues. In germline, CDR1 is MDHEN, CDR2 SYDVKM. The CDR3 region is CASSFSGQGSYEQYF. CDR3 coding DNA: TGTGCCAGCAGTTTTTCAGGCCAGGGTTCCTACGAGCAGTACTTC.

This sequence joins TRBV4-1 and TRBJ2-1; the D is unclear. This CDR3 contains 12 residues. The germline V gene encodes CDR1 MGHRA and CDR2 YSYEKL. Trimming removed 0 bases at V and 15 bases at J, with 12 bases between. The CDR3 DNA reads as TGCGCCAGCAGCCAAGATTTACGAGTTCGGTTCTTC. Translating gives CASSQDLRVRFF.